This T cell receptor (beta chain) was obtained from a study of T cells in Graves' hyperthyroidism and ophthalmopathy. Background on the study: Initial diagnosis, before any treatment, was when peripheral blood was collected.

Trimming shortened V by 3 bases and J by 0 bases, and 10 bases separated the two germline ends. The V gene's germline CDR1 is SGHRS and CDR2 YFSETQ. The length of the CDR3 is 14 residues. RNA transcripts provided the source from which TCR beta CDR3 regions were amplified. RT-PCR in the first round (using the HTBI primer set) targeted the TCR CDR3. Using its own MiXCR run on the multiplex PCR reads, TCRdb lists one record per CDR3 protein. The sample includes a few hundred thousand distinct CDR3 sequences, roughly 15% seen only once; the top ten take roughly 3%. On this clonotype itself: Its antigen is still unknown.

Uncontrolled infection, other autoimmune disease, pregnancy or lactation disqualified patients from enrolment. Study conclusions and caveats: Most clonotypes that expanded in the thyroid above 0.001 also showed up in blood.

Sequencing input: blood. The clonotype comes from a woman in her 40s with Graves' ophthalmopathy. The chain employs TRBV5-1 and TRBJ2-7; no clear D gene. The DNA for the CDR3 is TGCGCCAGCAGCTACTGGACGAGCTCCTACGAGCAGTACTTC. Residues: CASSYWTSSYEQYF.